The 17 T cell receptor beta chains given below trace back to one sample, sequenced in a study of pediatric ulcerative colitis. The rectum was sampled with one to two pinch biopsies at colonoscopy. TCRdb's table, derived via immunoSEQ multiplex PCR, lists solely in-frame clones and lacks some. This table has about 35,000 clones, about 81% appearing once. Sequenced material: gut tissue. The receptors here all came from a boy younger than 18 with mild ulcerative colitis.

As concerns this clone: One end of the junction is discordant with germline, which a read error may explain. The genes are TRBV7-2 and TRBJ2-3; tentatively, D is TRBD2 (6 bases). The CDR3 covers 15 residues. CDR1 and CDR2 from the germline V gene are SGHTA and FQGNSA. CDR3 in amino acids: CASRLDTRRADTQYF. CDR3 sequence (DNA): TGTGCCAGCAGGTTAGACACCAGGAGGGCGGATACGCAGTATTTT.

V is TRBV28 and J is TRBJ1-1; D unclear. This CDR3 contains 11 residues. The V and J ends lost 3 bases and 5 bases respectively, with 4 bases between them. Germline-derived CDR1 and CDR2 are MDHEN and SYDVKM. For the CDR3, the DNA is TGTGCCAGCAGTTTCCGAACTGAAGCTTTCTTT. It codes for CASSFRTEAFF.

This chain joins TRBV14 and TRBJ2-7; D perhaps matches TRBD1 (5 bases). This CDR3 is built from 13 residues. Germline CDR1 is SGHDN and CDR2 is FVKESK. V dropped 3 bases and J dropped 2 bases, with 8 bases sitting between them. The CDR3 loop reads CASSHRVAYEQYF. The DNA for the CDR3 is TGTGCCAGCAGCCACAGGGTAGCCTACGAGCAGTACTTC.

The CDR3 DNA sequence: TGTGCCAGCAGCTTACGTACGGGGGGTTCCCTCGTTGCGCAGTATTTT. Encoded protein: CASSLRTGGSLVAQYF. The chain recombines TRBV7-9 with TRBJ2-3; 7 bases line up with TRBD2. The V gene's germline CDR1 is SEHNR and CDR2 FQNEAQ (reference sequence). The CDR3 is 16 residues long. V lost 2 bases, J lost 10 bases, and 15 bases stayed unmatched.

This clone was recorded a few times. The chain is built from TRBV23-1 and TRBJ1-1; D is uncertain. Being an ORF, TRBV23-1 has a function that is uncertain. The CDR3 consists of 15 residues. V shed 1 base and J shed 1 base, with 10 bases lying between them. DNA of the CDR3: TGCGCCAGCAGTCAATTTTCAGACAAGAACACTGAAGCTTTCTTT. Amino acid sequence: CASSQFSDKNTEAFF.

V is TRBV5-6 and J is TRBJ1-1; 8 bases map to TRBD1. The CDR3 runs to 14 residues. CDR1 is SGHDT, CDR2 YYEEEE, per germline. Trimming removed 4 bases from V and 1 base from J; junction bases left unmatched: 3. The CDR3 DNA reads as TGTGCCAGCAGCCTCGGGACAGGGAACACTGAAGCTTTCTTT. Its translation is CASSLGTGNTEAFF.

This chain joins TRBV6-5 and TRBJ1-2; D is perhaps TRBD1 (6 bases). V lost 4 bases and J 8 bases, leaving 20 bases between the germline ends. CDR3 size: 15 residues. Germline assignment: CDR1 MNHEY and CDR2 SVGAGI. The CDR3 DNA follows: TGTGCCAGCAGTTTCAGCGGGGGCCTCCGATTAGGCTACACCTTC. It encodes CASSFSGGLRLGYTF.

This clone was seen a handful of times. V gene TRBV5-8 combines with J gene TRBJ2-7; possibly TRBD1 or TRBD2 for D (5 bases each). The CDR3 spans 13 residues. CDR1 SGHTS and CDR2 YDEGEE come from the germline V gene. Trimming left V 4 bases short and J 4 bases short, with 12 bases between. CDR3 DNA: TGTGCCAGCAGCCGGGGCCCAGAGTACGAGCAGTACTTC. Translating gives CASSRGPEYEQYF. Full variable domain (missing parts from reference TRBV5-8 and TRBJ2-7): EAGVTQSPTHLIKTRGQQATLRCSPISGHTSVYWYQQALGLGLQFLLWYDEGEERNRGNFPPRFSGRQFPNYSSELNVNALELEDSALYLCASSRGPEYEQYFGPGTRLTVT.

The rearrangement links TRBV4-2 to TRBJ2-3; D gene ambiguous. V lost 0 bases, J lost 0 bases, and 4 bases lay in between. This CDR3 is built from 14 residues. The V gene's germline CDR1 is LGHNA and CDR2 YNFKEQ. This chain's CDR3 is CASSQDTSTDTQYF. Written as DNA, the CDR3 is TGTGCCAGCAGCCAAGATACAAGCACAGATACGCAGTATTTT.

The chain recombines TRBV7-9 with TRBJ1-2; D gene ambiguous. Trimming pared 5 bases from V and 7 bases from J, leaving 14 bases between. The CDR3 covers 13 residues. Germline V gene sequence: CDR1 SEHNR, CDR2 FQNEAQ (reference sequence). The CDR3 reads CASSQGPAGGYTF. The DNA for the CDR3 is TGTGCCAGCAGCCAAGGGCCCGCGGGTGGCTACACCTTC.

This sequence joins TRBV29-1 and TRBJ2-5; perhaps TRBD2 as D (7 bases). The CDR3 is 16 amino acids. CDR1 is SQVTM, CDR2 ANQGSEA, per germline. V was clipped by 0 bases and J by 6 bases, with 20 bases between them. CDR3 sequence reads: CSVEDLRRGRTKTQYF. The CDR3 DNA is TGCAGCGTTGAAGATCTTAGGCGGGGGCGCACGAAGACCCAGTACTTC.

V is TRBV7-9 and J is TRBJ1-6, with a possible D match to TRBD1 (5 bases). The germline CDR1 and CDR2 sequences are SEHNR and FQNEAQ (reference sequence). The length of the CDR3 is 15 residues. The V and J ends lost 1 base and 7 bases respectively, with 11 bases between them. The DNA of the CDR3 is TGTGCCAGCAGCTTAGTATCAGGGAGAAATTCACCCCTCCACTTT. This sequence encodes CASSLVSGRNSPLHF. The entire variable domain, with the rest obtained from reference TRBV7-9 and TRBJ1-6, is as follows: DTGVSQNPRHKITKRGQNVTFRCDPISEHNRLYWYRQTLGQGPEFLTYFQNEAQLEKSRLLSDRFSAERPKGSFSTLEIQRTEQGDSAMYLCASSLVSGRNSPLHFGNGTRLTVT.

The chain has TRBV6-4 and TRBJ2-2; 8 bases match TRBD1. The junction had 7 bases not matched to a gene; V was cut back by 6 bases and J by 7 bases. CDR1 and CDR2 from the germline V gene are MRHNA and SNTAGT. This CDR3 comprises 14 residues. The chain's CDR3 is CASRTGAEYGELFF. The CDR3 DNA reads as TGTGCCAGCAGGACAGGGGCGGAATACGGGGAGCTGTTTTTT.

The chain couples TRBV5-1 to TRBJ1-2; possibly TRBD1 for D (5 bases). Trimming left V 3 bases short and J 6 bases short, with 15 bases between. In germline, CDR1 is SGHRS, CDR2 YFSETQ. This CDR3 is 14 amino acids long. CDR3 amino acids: CASSYGAGADGYTF. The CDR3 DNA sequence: TGCGCCAGCAGCTATGGGGCTGGCGCAGATGGCTACACCTTC. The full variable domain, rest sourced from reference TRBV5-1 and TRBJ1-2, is KAGVTQTPRYLIKTRGQQVTLSCSPISGHRSVSWYQQTPGQGLQFLFEYFSETQRNKGNFPGRFSGRQFSNSRSEMNVSTLELGDSALYLCASSYGAGADGYTFGSGTRLTVV.

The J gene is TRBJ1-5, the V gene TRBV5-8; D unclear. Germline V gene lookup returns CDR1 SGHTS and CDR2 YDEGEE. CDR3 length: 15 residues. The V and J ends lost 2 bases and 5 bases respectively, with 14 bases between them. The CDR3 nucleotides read TGTGCCAGCAGCTTTTCGGGAACCAGATATCAGCCCCAGCATTTT. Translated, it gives CASSFSGTRYQPQHF.

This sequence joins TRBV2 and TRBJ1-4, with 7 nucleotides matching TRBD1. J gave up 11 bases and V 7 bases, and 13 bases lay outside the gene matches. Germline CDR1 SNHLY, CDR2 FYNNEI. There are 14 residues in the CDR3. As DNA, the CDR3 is TGTGCCAGCACTCACAGGGGATGGCATCCTAAACTGTTTTTT. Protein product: CASTHRGWHPKLFF.

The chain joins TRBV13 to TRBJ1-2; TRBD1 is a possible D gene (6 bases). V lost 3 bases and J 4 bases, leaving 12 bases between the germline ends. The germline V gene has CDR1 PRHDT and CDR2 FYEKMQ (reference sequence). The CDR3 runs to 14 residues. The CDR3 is CASSLARGSYGYTF. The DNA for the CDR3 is TGTGCCAGCAGCTTGGCCAGGGGAAGCTATGGCTACACCTTC.